The sequence of this T cell receptor beta chain was determined in a study of blood T cell repertoires in COVID-19. Authors' methods: Amplifying reference gene primers gave estimates of nucleated cell counts. Assay: immunoSEQ multiplex PCR; the TCRdb copy retains only in-frame clones and omits some. That table gives V, J and clone size, and the DNA gave D and trimming. Among 200,000 to 300,000 clones listed, more than 70% were seen once. Germline values: CDR1 SGHTA, CDR2 FQGTGA. The CDR3 spans 14 residues. J lost 4 bases, V lost 4 bases, and 5 bases had no gene match. This clone has only one observation.

J is TRBJ2-5 and V is TRBV7-3, with TRBD1 matching 8 bases. Sequencing was performed on peripheral blood. This TCR derives from a woman of 80 years or more with COVID-19, enrolled during active disease. CDR3 in amino acids: CASSSTGVTETQYF. CDR3 nucleotide sequence: TGTGCCAGCAGCTCGACAGGGGTAACAGAGACCCAGTACTTC.